This entry features one T cell receptor (beta chain) sequence. The data stem from a study of control samples from healthy donors and cancer patients. The data were produced by immunoSEQ multiplex PCR, yet TCRdb's version contains in-frame clones alone and is incomplete. The sample yields about 40,000 clones, more than 85% seen once. CDR3 length: 12 amino acids. V dropped 3 bases and J dropped 5; count of bases not matched to a gene: 1. Germline V gives CDR1 SEHNR, CDR2 FQNEAQ (reference sequence). The specimen sequenced was blood. This chain links TRBV7-9 with TRBJ2-7; 7 nucleotides align to TRBD1. The sequence came from a woman aged 45-65 years in good health. Here the CDR3 reads CASSFQGDEQYF. DNA for the CDR3: TGTGCCAGCAGCTTCCAGGGGGACGAGCAGTACTTC.